This record covers a single T cell receptor beta chain. CDR3 length: 13 amino acids. Germline V gene sequence: CDR1 MNHEY, CDR2 SMNVEV (reference sequence). J was trimmed by 4 bases and V by 5 bases; bases with no gene match: 3. Per the original methods: Reference gene primer amplification yielded estimated nucleated cell counts. Sequenced by immunoSEQ multiplex PCR; TCRdb stores in-frame clones only, minus some. From that table come the V and J calls and clone size; the DNA was used to work out D and trimming. The table has about 180,000 clones, less than 90% seen once; the top ten hold roughly 7.5%. The sample originates from a study of blood T cell repertoires in COVID-19. Turning to the study itself: There were acute and convalescent COVID-19 samples, and they came from the United States, Italy and Spain. T cells, B-cell-depleted T cells, or PBMCs supplied cDNA or gDNA.

Those enrolled in Seattle joined during active infection and were followed longitudinally afterward. What was sequenced was peripheral blood. This receptor was obtained from a woman between 70 and 85 years old with COVID-19, enrolled during active disease. The chain couples TRBV27 to TRBJ1-2; 8 nucleotides align to TRBD1. CDR3 loop: CASSPGQGYGYTF. CDR3 in DNA: TGTGCCAGCAGTCCCGGACAGGGCTATGGCTACACCTTC.